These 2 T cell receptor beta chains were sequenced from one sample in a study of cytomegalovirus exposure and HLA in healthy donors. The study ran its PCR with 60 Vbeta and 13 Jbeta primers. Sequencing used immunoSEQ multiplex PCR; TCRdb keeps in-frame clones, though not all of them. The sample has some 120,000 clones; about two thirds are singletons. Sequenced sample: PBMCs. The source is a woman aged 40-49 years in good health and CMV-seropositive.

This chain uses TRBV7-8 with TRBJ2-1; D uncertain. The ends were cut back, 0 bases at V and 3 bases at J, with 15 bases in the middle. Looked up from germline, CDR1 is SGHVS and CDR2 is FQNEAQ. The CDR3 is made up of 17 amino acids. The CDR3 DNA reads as TGTGCCAGCAGCTTAGCGCTGGCTTCAGTGGTCTACAATGAGCAGTTCTTC. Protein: CASSLALASVVYNEQFF.

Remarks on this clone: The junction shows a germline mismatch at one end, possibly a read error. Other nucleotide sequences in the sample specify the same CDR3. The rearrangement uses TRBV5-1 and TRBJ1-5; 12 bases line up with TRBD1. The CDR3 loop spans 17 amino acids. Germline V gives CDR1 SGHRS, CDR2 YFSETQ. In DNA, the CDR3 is TGCGCCAGCAGCGAGGGGAGTGGGACAGGGGGCAGTCAGCCCCAACATTTT. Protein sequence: CASSEGSGTGGSQPQHF.